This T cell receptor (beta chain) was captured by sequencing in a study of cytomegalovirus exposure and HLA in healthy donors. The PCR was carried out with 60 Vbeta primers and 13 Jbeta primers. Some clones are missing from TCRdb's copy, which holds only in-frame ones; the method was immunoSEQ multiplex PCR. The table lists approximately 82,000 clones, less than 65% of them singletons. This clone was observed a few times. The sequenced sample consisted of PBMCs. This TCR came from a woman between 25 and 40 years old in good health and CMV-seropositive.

CDR3 nucleotide sequence: TGTGCCAGCAGGGGGGGAGGCGAGGACGAGCAGTACTTC. Translated, it gives CASRGGGEDEQYF. The chain is built from TRBV25-1 and TRBJ2-7; the D gene is possibly TRBD2 (6 bases). In germline, CDR1 is MGHDK, CDR2 SYGVNS. This CDR3 comprises 13 residues. V was shortened by 6 bases and J by 5 bases, with 14 bases between the two germline ends.